These T cell receptor beta chains were read from a single sample in a study of technical replicates of blood from several donors. Generated by immunoSEQ multiplex PCR, the TCRdb table keeps only in-frame clones and is missing some. The data contain tens of thousands of clones, around 86% of them seen just once; the ten biggest clones take up less than 6.5%. The sample consisted of PBMCs. The receptors were sampled from a human donor in good health. Some clones in this sample may be carry-over from other donors' samples. Each CDR3 is given with its conserved first and last residue. D genes are given only for firm matches. Part of the rows lack a size; the others show once, few, many or a class for expanded clones.

CDR3 protein: CASKSGSPSTDTQYF; CDR3 DNA: TGTGCCAGCAAGTCCGGTTCCCCTAGCACAGATACGCAGTATTTT; V gene: TRBV4-2; clone size: -; D gene: -; J gene: TRBJ2-3
CDR3 protein: CASSYEGSVVEELFF; CDR3 DNA: TGTGCCAGCAGTTACGAGGGTTCGGTAGTGGAGGAGCTGTTTTTT; V gene: TRBV6-5; clone size: -; D gene: -; J gene: TRBJ2-2
CDR3 protein: CASSLQARRGTGQGYTF; CDR3 DNA: TGCGCCAGCAGCTTGCAAGCGCGACGTGGGACAGGGCAAGGCTACACCTTC; V gene: TRBV5-1; clone size: few; D gene: TRBD1; J gene: TRBJ1-2
CDR3 protein: CSGRQGNIQYF; CDR3 DNA: TGCAGCGGCAGACAGGGAAACATTCAGTACTTC; V gene: TRBV29-1; clone size: once; D gene: TRBD1; J gene: TRBJ2-4
CDR3 protein: CAVGPGLAVETQYF; CDR3 DNA: TGTGCCGTGGGCCCGGGACTAGCCGTGGAGACCCAGTACTTC; V gene: TRBV10-3; clone size: -; D gene: TRBD2; J gene: TRBJ2-5
CDR3 protein: CASSARDSQIGETQYF; CDR3 DNA: TGTGCCAGCAGCGCCCGGGACAGCCAAATAGGAGAGACCCAGTACTTC; V gene: TRBV9; clone size: -; D gene: TRBD1; J gene: TRBJ2-5
CDR3 protein: CASSLGETGARNQPQHF; CDR3 DNA: TGTGCCAGCAGCTTAGGAGAGACAGGGGCTCGCAATCAGCCCCAGCATTTT; V gene: TRBV7-9; clone size: once; D gene: TRBD1; J gene: TRBJ1-5
CDR3 protein: CSVDLAGTGELFF; CDR3 DNA: TGCAGCGTTGACCTAGCGGGCACCGGGGAGCTGTTTTTT; V gene: TRBV29-1; clone size: -; D gene: TRBD2; J gene: TRBJ2-2
CDR3 protein: CASRQTGGAGHEQFF; CDR3 DNA: TGTGCCAGCCGGCAAACAGGGGGCGCGGGACATGAGCAGTTCTTC; V gene: TRBV19; clone size: -; D gene: TRBD1; J gene: TRBJ2-1
CDR3 protein: CASSLRPRNTGELFF; CDR3 DNA: TGTGCCAGCAGCTTGCGGCCCAGAAACACCGGGGAGCTGTTTTTT; V gene: TRBV7-8; clone size: -; D gene: -; J gene: TRBJ2-2
CDR3 protein: CASSADSTSSNQPQHF; CDR3 DNA: TGCGCCAGCAGCGCGGACAGTACTTCGAGCAATCAGCCCCAGCATTTT; V gene: TRBV5-1; clone size: -; D gene: -; J gene: TRBJ1-5
CDR3 protein: CASSFSGTGTYEQYF; CDR3 DNA: TGTGCCAGCAGCTTCTCCGGGACAGGCACCTACGAGCAGTACTTC; V gene: TRBV7-2; clone size: -; D gene: TRBD1; J gene: TRBJ2-7
CDR3 protein: CASSYYRTDTGELFF; CDR3 DNA: TGTGCCAGCAGTTACTATCGGACAGACACCGGGGAGCTGTTTTTT; V gene: TRBV6-6; clone size: -; D gene: -; J gene: TRBJ2-2
CDR3 protein: CASSPGRGVSYEQYF; CDR3 DNA: TGTGCCAGCAGCCCGGGGCGGGGGGTCTCCTACGAGCAGTACTTC; V gene: TRBV5-4; clone size: -; D gene: TRBD2; J gene: TRBJ2-7
CDR3 protein: CASSPWGDSNQPQHF; CDR3 DNA: TGCGCCAGCAGCCCCTGGGGAGACTCCAATCAGCCCCAGCATTTT; V gene: TRBV5-1; clone size: -; D gene: -; J gene: TRBJ1-5
CDR3 protein: CASKGEKGGDYEQYF; CDR3 DNA: TGTGCCAGTAAGGGCGAAAAAGGAGGGGACTACGAGCAGTACTTC; V gene: TRBV19; clone size: -; D gene: -; J gene: TRBJ2-7
CDR3 protein: CASSPYRGEQFF; CDR3 DNA: TGTGCCAGCAGCCCATATCGGGGTGAGCAGTTCTTC; V gene: TRBV5-4; clone size: -; D gene: -; J gene: TRBJ2-1
CDR3 protein: CASSRLAVSYEQYF; CDR3 DNA: TGTGCCAGCAGCAGACTAGCGGTTTCCTACGAGCAGTACTTC; V gene: TRBV7-8; clone size: -; D gene: TRBD2; J gene: TRBJ2-7
CDR3 protein: CASSLVGSRANSPLHF; CDR3 DNA: TGTGCCAGCAGCTTAGTCGGGTCCAGGGCCAATTCACCCCTCCACTTT; V gene: TRBV7-2; clone size: -; D gene: -; J gene: TRBJ1-6
CDR3 protein: CSVQARYSYEQYF; CDR3 DNA: TGCAGCGTCCAGGCCAGGTACAGCTACGAGCAGTACTTC; V gene: TRBV29-1; clone size: -; D gene: -; J gene: TRBJ2-7
CDR3 protein: CASSAGGSGRGNIQYF; CDR3 DNA: TGTGCCAGCAGTGCGGGAGGTAGCGGGAGAGGAAACATTCAGTACTTC; V gene: TRBV6-1; clone size: -; D gene: TRBD2; J gene: TRBJ2-4
CDR3 protein: CASGSGIFEQYF; CDR3 DNA: TGTGCCAGCGGTTCAGGGATCTTCGAGCAGTACTTC; V gene: TRBV2; clone size: -; D gene: -; J gene: TRBJ2-7
CDR3 protein: CASSSGQGHEETQYF; CDR3 DNA: TGCGCCAGCAGCTCCGGACAGGGGCATGAGGAGACCCAGTACTTC; V gene: TRBV5-1; clone size: -; D gene: TRBD1; J gene: TRBJ2-5
CDR3 protein: CASKRWTGAQPQHF; CDR3 DNA: TGTGCCAGCAAAAGGTGGACAGGGGCTCAGCCCCAGCATTTT; V gene: TRBV7-2; clone size: -; D gene: TRBD1; J gene: TRBJ1-5
CDR3 protein: CSAENDYSIYF; CDR3 DNA: TGCAGTGCAGAAAACGACTACTCGATTTACTTC; V gene: TRBV20-1; clone size: -; D gene: -; J gene: TRBJ2-5